This T cell receptor (beta chain) was captured by sequencing in a study of identical twins (TCRdb year 2016). For the study in its entirety: The study deep-sequenced TCR alpha and beta repertoires from monozygotic twins, unrelated adults of various ages and cord blood to test whether fetal clonotypes persist. To rule out contamination, replicate twin experiments were performed at different times with different library preparation protocols.

This clonotype was picked up many times. Its specific antigen is unknown. Base quality data are lacking; no much larger clone is found one base away. Libraries were built with 5' RACE. The instrument given in TCRdb is Illumina HiSeq 2000. A universal primer binding site was added through template switching, and the final cDNA carried a unique molecular identifier so that TCR cDNA molecules could be counted accurately. Specific primers in the conserved constant-segment region were used to synthesize first-strand cDNA for TCR alpha and beta chains. To control for contamination, every cDNA library carried two barcodes: a SMART-Mk sample barcode plus Illumina barcodes. Two successive PCR steps introduced TruSeq adapter sequences along with Illumina sample barcodes. TCR alpha and beta cDNA libraries were sequenced on the Illumina HiSeq platform with custom primers. The study's own analysis went as follows. Unique molecular identifiers were extracted from raw reads with MiGEC, and CDR3 positions were determined with MiXCR. Recombination models were inferred per individual with the repgenHMM and IGoR tools using an EM algorithm. The tcR package in R was used for shared clonotype analysis, with sharing normalized by the product of cloneset sizes. To study raw recombination free of thymic and clonal selection effects, out-of-frame nonproductive sequences were analyzed. Using fastp trimming at Q25 and MiXCR clonotype assembly, TCRdb reanalyzed the public sequencing data and kept in-frame beta chains. Rows are combined by CDR3 protein, so each entry shows the most common genes and DNA. Clone size and V and J calls follow TCRdb, not the original study. The sample table shows under 300,000 distinct CDR3 sequences, and roughly 8% are seen once. The ten biggest clones cover roughly 3.1% of the sample.

The CDR3, from cysteine to phenylalanine, totals 18 residues. The CDR3 DNA has 54 bases and is translated from base 1. V trim: 0 bases; J trim: 4 bases; unmatched bases: 4. Per the germline V gene (reference sequence), SGHAT is the CDR1 and FQDESV is the CDR2. Every donor in the study was a healthy Caucasian. The twin cohort consisted of three pairs of female monozygotic twins, all aged roughly 18 to 29 years. Positive isolation kits from Invitrogen were used to isolate CD4+ and CD8+ T cell populations. General findings and caveats noted by the study authors: A weaker excess of twin sharing was found in beta out-of-frame sequences because the signal-to-noise ratio was lowered by fewer shared sequences. Zero-insertion analyses could be partly confounded by invariant T cells such as MAIT and iNKT, though diverse VJ usage argued against such confounding for most clonotypes. Because the same donors could not be followed over many years, the conclusions relied on cross-sectional statistical analysis. Abundant cord blood beta clonotypes had fewer insertions, young adult naive repertoires showed a similar but weaker trend, and memory repertoires showed no such trend. Compared with coincidental sharing between unrelated individuals, out-of-frame TCR alpha sequences shared between twins had an excess of sequences with low generation probability. Recombination models systematically underestimated out-of-frame TCR alpha sharing in monozygotic twins but agreed with sharing between unrelated individuals.

Separately, the same data were catalogued under a study of yellow fever vaccine responses in identical twins. Per that second paper: According to the authors, in identical twins the way T cells responded to vaccination appeared partly convergent and partly personalized. In identical twins, the study followed T cell clones that responded to the vaccine with precision.

The TCR was taken from a woman aged 18 to 35 in good health. Sequenced: CD8+ T cells sorted from blood. The chain joins TRBV11-1 to TRBJ2-1; 15 central nucleotides agree with TRBD2. The DNA is TGTGCCAGCAGCTTAGCCGGACTAGCGGGAGGGGAGTACAATGAGCAGTTCTTC. Its product reads: CASSLAGLAGGEYNEQFF.